This passage covers 18 T cell receptor beta chains from one sample sequenced in a study of blood T cell repertoires in COVID-19. Assay: immunoSEQ multiplex PCR; the TCRdb copy retains only in-frame clones and omits some. Of about 310,000 clones listed, around 86% were seen once; the top ten hold 1%. Sample: peripheral blood. The receptors were sampled from a man in his fifties or sixties with active or convalescent COVID-19.

The V gene is TRBV7-3, the J gene TRBJ1-2; D is unresolved. The CDR3 loop spans 12 amino acids. Germline CDR1 SGHTA, CDR2 FQGTGA. V was pared by 0 bases and J by 8 bases, with 7 bases between. In DNA, the CDR3 is TGTGCCAGCAGCTTAACGGCGGGAGGCTACACCTTC. It specifies CASSLTAGGYTF.

Only one count was recorded for this clone. This chain uses TRBV5-1 with TRBJ2-3; D remains ambiguous. V was clipped by 3 bases and J by 1 base, with 9 bases between them. The CDR3 spans 14 residues. Germline CDR1 is SGHRS and CDR2 is YFSETQ. CDR3 in amino acids: CASSSRLRTDTQYF. DNA of the CDR3: TGCGCCAGCAGCTCCCGACTGCGCACAGATACGCAGTATTTT.

This clone was counted once. This chain joins TRBV7-2 and TRBJ2-3, with TRBD2 matching 10 bases. The germline V gene encodes CDR1 SGHTA and CDR2 FQGNSA. CDR3 size: 18 residues. V dropped 6 bases and J dropped 1; count of bases not matched to a gene: 13. Here the CDR3 reads CASRARSKAGGRTDTQYF. CDR3 nucleotides: TGTGCCAGCAGAGCCCGCAGTAAAGCGGGGGGGCGCACAGATACGCAGTATTTT. Full variable domain (missing parts from reference TRBV7-2 and TRBJ2-3): GAGVSQSPSNKVTEKGKDVELRCDPISGHTALYWYRQSLGQGLEFLIYFQGNSAPDKSGLPSDRFSAERTGGSVSTLTIQRTQQEDSAVYLCASRARSKAGGRTDTQYFGPGTRLTVL.

The chain joins TRBV9 to TRBJ2-1; D possibly corresponds to TRBD1 (5 bases). The CDR3 is 15 amino acids. CDR1 and CDR2 from the germline V gene are SGDLS and YYNGEE. The V and J ends lost 2 bases and 6 bases respectively, with 15 bases between them. The CDR3 coding sequence is TGTGCCAGCAGCGTGGACACCCTCCGAGGCAATGAGCAGTTCTTC. Encoded protein: CASSVDTLRGNEQFF.

The chain employs TRBV30 and TRBJ1-6; D remains unclear. Between the trimmed V and J ends, which lost 4 bases and 7 bases, there was a span of 14 bases. CDR1 is GTSNPN, CDR2 SVGIG, per germline (reference sequence). The CDR3 totals 14 residues. The CDR3 DNA reads TGTGCCTGGAATTTTCTCCGAGGGAATTCACCCCTCCACTTT. This codes for CAWNFLRGNSPLHF.

The chain carries TRBV7-9 and TRBJ2-1, with D possibly TRBD1 on 6 matching bases. This CDR3 is 12 amino acids long. Per the germline V gene, CDR1 is SEHNR and CDR2 is FQNEAQ (reference sequence). The CDR3 DNA reads as TGTGCTACTCTTGGGGGCCTCAATGAGCAGTTCTTC. The encoded protein is CATLGGLNEQFF. Variable domain in full (rest from reference TRBV7-9 and TRBJ2-1): DTGVSQNPRHKITKRGQNVTFRCDPISEHNRLYWYRQTLGQGPEFLTYFQNEAQLEKSRLLSDRFSAERPKGSFSTLEIQRTEQGDSAMYLCATLGGLNEQFFGPGTRLTVL.

This clone occurred a few times. The rearrangement joins TRBV5-1 to TRBJ2-2, with 8 nucleotides matching TRBD1. The CDR3 runs 14 residues. V was clipped by 6 bases and J by 6 bases; unmatched bases: 7. Germline values: CDR1 SGHRS, CDR2 YFSETQ. CDR3 in DNA: TGCGCCAGCACCCCGCAGGGGGCCCCCGGGGAGCTGTTTTTT. It encodes CASTPQGAPGELFF.

The V call is TRBV10-3, the J call TRBJ2-1; 8 bases match TRBD2. Trimming took 3 bases from V and 4 from J; bases not matched to a gene: 8. Germline V gene lookup returns CDR1 ENHRY and CDR2 SYGVKD. The CDR3 is 16 amino acids. The DNA for the CDR3 is TGTGCCATCAGTGATAGTCGGGGGGGCGCGTACAATGAGCAGTTCTTC. Its protein product is CAISDSRGGAYNEQFF.

The chain joins TRBV6-5 to TRBJ2-3, with TRBD2 matching 8 bases. The CDR3 consists of 14 residues. The germline V gene has CDR1 MNHEY and CDR2 SVGAGI. V lost 5 bases and J lost 3; bases outside the gene matches: 4. DNA for the CDR3: TGTGCCAGCAGTCCGGGACTAGGGACAGATACGCAGTATTTT. It is translated as CASSPGLGTDTQYF.

The genes are TRBV2 and TRBJ2-2, with D perhaps matching TRBD2 (5 bases). V lost 8 bases and J lost 6, with 7 bases in between. The CDR3 is 11 amino acids. The germline CDR1 and CDR2 sequences are SNHLY and FYNNEI. The CDR3 DNA is TGTGCCAGCGGAGGTGCCGGGGAGCTGTTTTTT. Translating gives CASGGAGELFF.

The chain couples TRBV11-3 to TRBJ2-1; 10 bases match TRBD1. CDR3 length: 17 residues. The germline CDR1 and CDR2 sequences are SGHNT and YENEEA. V shed 1 base, J shed 3 bases, and the junction held 6 bases outside the gene matches. The CDR3 nucleotides are TGTGCCAGCAGCTTAGCCCCGGGACAGGGGCTCTACAATGAGCAGTTCTTC. Translation: CASSLAPGQGLYNEQFF.

The V gene is TRBV21-1, the J gene TRBJ2-3; the table assigns TRBD1, which was not confirmed against the DNA. TRBV21-1 is a listed pseudogene. The CDR3 length is 16 residues. The chain's CDR3 is CASSKVWTGNNDTQYF. Written as DNA, the CDR3 is TGTGCCAGCAGCAAAGTTTGGACAGGGAATAACGATACGCAGTATTTT.

The chain carries TRBV7-9 and TRBJ2-1, with 9 bases aligning to TRBD1. CDR1 and CDR2 from the germline V gene are SEHNR and FQNEAQ (reference sequence). The CDR3 covers 16 residues. V trimming: 4 bases; J trimming: 3 bases; junction bases outside the gene matches: 7. This CDR3 is CASSYTGGRNYNEQFF. CDR3 DNA: TGTGCCAGCAGCTACACAGGGGGCCGTAACTACAATGAGCAGTTCTTC.

This clone appeared a single time. The rearrangement joins TRBV6-2 or TRBV6-3 to TRBJ1-5, with D possibly matching TRBD1 (5 bases). The CDR3 length is 18 residues. Trimming removed 2 bases from V and 1 base from J, with 18 bases in between. Looked up from germline, CDR1 is MNHEY and CDR2 is SVGEGT. The CDR3 coding sequence is TGTGCCAGCAGTTACCCGACCCGGAGGGGAAGAAGCAATCAGCCCCAGCATTTT. This gives the protein CASSYPTRRGRSNQPQHF.

This clone showed up just a few times. This chain links TRBV30 with TRBJ2-2, with 8 bases identical to TRBD1. V was clipped by 7 bases and J by 4 bases; unmatched bases: 5. The CDR3 extends over 13 amino acids. Germline CDR1 GTSNPN, CDR2 SVGIG (reference sequence). The CDR3 bases are TGTGCCTTGGACAGGGTGAGCACCGGGGAGCTGTTTTTT. It yields the protein CALDRVSTGELFF. The variable domain in full, with the rest retrieved from reference TRBV30 and TRBJ2-2, is SQTIHQWPATLVQPVGSPLSLECTVEGTSNPNLYWYRQAAGRGLQLLFYSVGIGQISSEVPQNLSASRPQDRQFILSSKKLLLSDSGFYLCALDRVSTGELFFGEGSRLTVL.

This sequence joins TRBV18 and TRBJ1-1; 8 bases are shared with TRBD1. This CDR3 spans 13 amino acids. CDR1 and CDR2 (germline): KGHSH, LQKENI. V lost 6 bases to trimming and J lost 6 bases; unmatched junction nucleotides: 6. The CDR3 loop is CASSTTGDAEAFF. The CDR3 coding sequence is TGTGCCAGCTCTACGACAGGGGACGCTGAAGCTTTCTTT.

The V call is TRBV10-2, the J call TRBJ1-1, with 8 bases fitting TRBD1. The CDR3 extends over 16 amino acids. Germline CDR1 WSHSY, CDR2 SAAADI. The trim removed 4 bases at V and 5 bases at J, leaving 12 bases unmatched. CDR3 loop: CASSVGQGAVETEAFF. The CDR3 nucleotides are TGCGCCAGCAGTGTAGGGCAGGGGGCGGTAGAAACTGAAGCTTTCTTT.

The chain combines TRBV7-9 with TRBJ1-4, with 10 positions matching TRBD1. Trimming at V came to 5 bases and at J to 6 bases, leaving 3 bases not matched to a gene. The CDR3 extends over 14 amino acids. Germline V gives CDR1 SEHNR, CDR2 FQNEAQ (reference sequence). CDR3 residues: CASSAGTGDEKLFF. In DNA, the CDR3 is TGTGCCAGCAGCGCCGGGACAGGGGATGAAAAACTGTTTTTT.